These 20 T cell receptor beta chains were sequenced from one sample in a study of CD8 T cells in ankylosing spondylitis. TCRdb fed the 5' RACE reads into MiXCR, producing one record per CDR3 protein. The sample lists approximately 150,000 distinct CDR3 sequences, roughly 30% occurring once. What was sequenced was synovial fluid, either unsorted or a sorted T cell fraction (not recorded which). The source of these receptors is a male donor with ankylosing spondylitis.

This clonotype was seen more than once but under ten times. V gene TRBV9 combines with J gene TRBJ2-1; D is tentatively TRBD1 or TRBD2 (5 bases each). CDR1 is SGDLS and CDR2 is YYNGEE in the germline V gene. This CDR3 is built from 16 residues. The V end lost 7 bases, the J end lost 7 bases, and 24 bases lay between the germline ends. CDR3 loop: CASGQRGGDYRNEQFF. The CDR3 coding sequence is TGTGCCAGCGGGCAACGTGGGGGAGACTATAGGAATGAGCAGTTCTTC.

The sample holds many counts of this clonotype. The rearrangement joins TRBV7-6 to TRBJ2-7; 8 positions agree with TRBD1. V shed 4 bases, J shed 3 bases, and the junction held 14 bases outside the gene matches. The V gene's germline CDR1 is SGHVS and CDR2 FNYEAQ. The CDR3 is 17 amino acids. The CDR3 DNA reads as TGTGCCAGCAGCTCAAAGGGCCAGGGGGCCGCTTTCTACGAGCAGTACTTC. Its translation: CASSSKGQGAAFYEQYF.

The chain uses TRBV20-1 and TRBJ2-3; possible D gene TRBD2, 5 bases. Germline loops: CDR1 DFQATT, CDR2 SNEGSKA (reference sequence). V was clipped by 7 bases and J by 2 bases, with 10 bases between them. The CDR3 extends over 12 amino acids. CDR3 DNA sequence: TGCAGTGGTGAGGGAAACACAGATACGCAGTATTTT. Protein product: CSGEGNTDTQYF.

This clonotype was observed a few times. The CDR3 protein is CASSEGVVGEQYF. In nucleotides, the CDR3 is TGTGCCAGCAGCGAGGGGGTCGTCGGCGAGCAGTACTTC. V gene TRBV7-3 combines with J gene TRBJ2-7; perhaps TRBD1 as D (6 bases). CDR1 SGHTA and CDR2 FQGTGA come from the germline V gene. The CDR3 sequence is 13 residues long. Trimming stripped 5 bases from V and 6 bases from J, with 14 bases between.

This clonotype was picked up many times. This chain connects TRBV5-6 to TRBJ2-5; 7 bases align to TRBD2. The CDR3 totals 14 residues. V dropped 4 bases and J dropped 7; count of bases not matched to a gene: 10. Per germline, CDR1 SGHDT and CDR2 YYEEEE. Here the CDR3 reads CASSGGLKAGTQYF. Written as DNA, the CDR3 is TGTGCCAGCAGCGGGGGACTAAAGGCGGGGACCCAGTACTTC.

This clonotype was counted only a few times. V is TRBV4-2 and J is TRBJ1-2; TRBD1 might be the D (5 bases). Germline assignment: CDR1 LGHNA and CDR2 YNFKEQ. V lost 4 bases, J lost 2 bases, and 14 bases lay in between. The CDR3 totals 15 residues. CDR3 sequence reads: CASSPAGGPNYGYTF. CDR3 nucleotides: TGTGCCAGCAGCCCCGCGGGGGGACCAAACTATGGCTACACCTTC.

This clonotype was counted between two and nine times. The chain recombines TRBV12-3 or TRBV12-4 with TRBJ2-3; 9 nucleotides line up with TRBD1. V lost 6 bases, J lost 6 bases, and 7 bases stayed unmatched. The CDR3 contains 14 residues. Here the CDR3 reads CASSAGQGVDTQYF. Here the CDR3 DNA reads TGTGCCAGCAGCGCGGGACAGGGTGTGGATACGCAGTATTTT.

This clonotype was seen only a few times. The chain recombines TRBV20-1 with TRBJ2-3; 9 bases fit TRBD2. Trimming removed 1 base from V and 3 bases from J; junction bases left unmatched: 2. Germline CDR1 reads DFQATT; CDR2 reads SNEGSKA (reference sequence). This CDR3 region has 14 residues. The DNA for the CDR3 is TGCAGTGCTAGAGTAGCGGGAGAAACAGATACGCAGTATTTT. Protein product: CSARVAGETDTQYF.

CDR3 nucleotide sequence: TGCAGTGCTAGAGCGCTAAACACCGGGGAGCTGTTTTTT. Its translation is CSARALNTGELFF. This chain connects TRBV20-1 to TRBJ2-2; D is unclear. The CDR3 totals 13 residues. Germline CDR1 and CDR2: DFQATT and SNEGSKA (reference sequence). The germline V and J ends were trimmed by 1 base and 2 bases, with 5 bases remaining between them.

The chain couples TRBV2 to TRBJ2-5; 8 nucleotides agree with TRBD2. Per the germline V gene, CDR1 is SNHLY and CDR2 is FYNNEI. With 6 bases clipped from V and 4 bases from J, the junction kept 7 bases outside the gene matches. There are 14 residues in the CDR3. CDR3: CASRKTSGGETQYF. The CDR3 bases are TGTGCCAGCAGGAAAACTAGCGGTGGAGAGACCCAGTACTTC.

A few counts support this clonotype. The CDR3 region is CASSAQDRGLGEQFF. Written as DNA, the CDR3 is TGTGCCAGCAGCGCGCAGGACAGGGGGCTAGGTGAGCAGTTCTTC. The gene calls are TRBV9 and TRBJ2-1; TRBD1 aligns across 11 bases. The CDR3 is 15 residues long. Germline trimming cut 3 bases from V and 9 bases from J; bases unmatched to any gene: 8. Germline assignment: CDR1 SGDLS and CDR2 YYNGEE.

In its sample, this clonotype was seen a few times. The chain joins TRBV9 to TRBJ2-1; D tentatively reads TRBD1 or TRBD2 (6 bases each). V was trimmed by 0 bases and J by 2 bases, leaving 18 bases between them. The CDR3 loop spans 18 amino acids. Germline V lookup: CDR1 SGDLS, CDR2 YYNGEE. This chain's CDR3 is CASSVAPIQGGTYNEQFF. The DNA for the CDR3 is TGTGCCAGCAGCGTAGCCCCCATACAGGGCGGGACCTACAATGAGCAGTTCTTC.

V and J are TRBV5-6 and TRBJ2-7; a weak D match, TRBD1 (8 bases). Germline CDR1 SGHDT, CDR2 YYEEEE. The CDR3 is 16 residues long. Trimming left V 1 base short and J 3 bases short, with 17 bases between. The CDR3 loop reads CASSLQQGGFYYEQYF. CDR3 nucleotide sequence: TGTGCCAGCAGCTTGCAACAGGGGGGGTTTTACTACGAGCAGTACTTC.

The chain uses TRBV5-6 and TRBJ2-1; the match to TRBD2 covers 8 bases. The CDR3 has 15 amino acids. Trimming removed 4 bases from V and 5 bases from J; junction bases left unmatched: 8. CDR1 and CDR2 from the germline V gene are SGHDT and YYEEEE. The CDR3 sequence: CASSRPGGGHNEQFF. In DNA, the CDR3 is TGTGCCAGCAGCCGCCCGGGCGGGGGGCACAATGAGCAGTTCTTC. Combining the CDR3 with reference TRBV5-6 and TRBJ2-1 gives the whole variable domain DAGVTQSPTHLIKTRGQQVTLRCSPKSGHDTVSWYQQALGQGPQFIFQYYEEEERQRGNFPDRFSGHQFPNYSSELNVNALLLGDSALYLCASSRPGGGHNEQFFGPGTRLTVL.

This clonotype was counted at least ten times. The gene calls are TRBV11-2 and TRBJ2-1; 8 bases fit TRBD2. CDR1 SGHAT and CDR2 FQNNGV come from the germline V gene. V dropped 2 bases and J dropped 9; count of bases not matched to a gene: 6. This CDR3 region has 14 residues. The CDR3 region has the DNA TGTGCCAGCAGCTTACTGGGACTAGGTTTTGAGCAGTTCTTC. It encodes CASSLLGLGFEQFF.

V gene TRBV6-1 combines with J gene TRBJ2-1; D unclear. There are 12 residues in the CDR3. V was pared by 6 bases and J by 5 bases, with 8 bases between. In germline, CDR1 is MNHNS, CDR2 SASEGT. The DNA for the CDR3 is TGTGCCAGCAGCGTTCATGACAATGAGCAGTTCTTC. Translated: CASSVHDNEQFF.

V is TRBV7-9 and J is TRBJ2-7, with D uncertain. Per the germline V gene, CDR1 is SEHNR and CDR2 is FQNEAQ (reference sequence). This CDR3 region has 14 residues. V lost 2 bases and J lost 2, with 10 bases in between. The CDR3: CASSLPRNPYEQYF. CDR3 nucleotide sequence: TGTGCCAGCAGCTTACCTAGGAACCCCTACGAGCAGTACTTC.

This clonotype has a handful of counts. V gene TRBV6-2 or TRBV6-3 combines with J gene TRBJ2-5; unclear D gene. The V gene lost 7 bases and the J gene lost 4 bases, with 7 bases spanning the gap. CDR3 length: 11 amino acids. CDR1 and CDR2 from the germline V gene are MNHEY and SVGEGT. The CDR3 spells CASKLRETQYF. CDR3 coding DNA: TGTGCCAGCAAATTGAGAGAGACCCAGTACTTC.

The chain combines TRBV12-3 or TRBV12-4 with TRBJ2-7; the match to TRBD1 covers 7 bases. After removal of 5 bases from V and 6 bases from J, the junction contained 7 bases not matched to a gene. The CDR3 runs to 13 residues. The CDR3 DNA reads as TGTGCCAGCAGTAGACAGGGATTAGGCGAGCAGTACTTC. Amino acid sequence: CASSRQGLGEQYF.

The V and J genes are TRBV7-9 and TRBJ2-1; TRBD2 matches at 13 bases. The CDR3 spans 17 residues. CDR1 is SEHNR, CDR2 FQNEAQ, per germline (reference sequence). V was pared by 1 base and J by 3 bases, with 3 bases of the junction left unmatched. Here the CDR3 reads CASSLGGTSGNYNEQFF. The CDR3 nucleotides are TGTGCCAGCAGCTTAGGCGGGACTAGCGGGAACTACAATGAGCAGTTCTTC.